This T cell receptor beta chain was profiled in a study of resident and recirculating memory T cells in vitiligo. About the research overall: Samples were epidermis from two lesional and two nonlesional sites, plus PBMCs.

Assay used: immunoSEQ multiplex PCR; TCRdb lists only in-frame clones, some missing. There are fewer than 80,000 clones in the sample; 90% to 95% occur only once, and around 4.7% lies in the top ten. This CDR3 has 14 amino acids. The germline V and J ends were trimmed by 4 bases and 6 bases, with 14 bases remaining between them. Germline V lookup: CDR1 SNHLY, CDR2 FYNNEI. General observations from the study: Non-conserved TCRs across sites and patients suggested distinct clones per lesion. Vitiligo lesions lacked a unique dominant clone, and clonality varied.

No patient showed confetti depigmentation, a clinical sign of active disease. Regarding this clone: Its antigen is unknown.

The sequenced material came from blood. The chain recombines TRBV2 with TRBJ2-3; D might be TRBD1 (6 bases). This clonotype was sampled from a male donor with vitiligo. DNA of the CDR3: TGTGCCAGCAGTGGGCAGGGGAATATTGATACGCAGTATTTT. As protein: CASSGQGNIDTQYF.